These 10 T cell receptor beta chains were sequenced from one sample in a study of T-cell reconstitution after alpha-beta-depleted transplantation in children. As it was prepared, the TCRbeta library received unique molecular identifiers. Via MiXCR, TCRdb re-called the PCR reads, giving one row per CDR3 protein. The sample carries 500,000 or so distinct CDR3 sequences, roughly an eighth recorded once. The sample here was PBMCs, mostly from graft donor cells, taken 180 days after TCRalphabeta/CD19-depleted stem cell transplant. These receptors came from a female patient younger than 10 who had a stem cell transplant for aplastic anemia, so the T cells may come from the graft donor.

The chain links TRBV2 to TRBJ2-7, with D possibly being TRBD1 (5 bases). This CDR3 has 13 residues. V gave up 10 bases and J gave up 3 bases, with 16 bases separating them. Germline CDR1 reads SNHLY; CDR2 reads FYNNEI. The CDR3 region has the DNA TGTGCCACTAACAGGCCACTTGTCTACGAGCAGTACTTC. It specifies CATNRPLVYEQYF.

This clonotype has just a few counts. CDR3 loop: CASSESWSGTQYF. DNA for the CDR3: TGCGCCAGCAGTGAGTCGTGGTCAGGGACGCAGTATTTT. This chain connects TRBV10-2 to TRBJ2-3, with a possible D match to TRBD1 (5 bases). The CDR3 consists of 13 residues. The germline gives CDR1 WSHSY, CDR2 SAAADI. V was cut by 0 bases and J by 9 bases, with 10 bases left in between.

This chain uses TRBV5-1 with TRBJ2-7, with 9 nucleotides matching TRBD1. The CDR3 extends over 18 amino acids. The V gene end was trimmed by 0 bases and the J gene end by 3 bases; junction bases not matched to a gene: 13. CDR1 SGHRS and CDR2 YFSETQ come from the germline V gene. In DNA, the CDR3 is TGCGCCAGCAGCTTGGGGGTGTTGTCCCGGACAGGGGTCTACGAGCAGTACTTC. Translated: CASSLGVLSRTGVYEQYF.

This chain connects TRBV29-1 to TRBJ1-4, with 11 bases that match TRBD1. In germline, CDR1 is SQVTM, CDR2 ANQGSEA. The CDR3 length is 14 residues. The ends lost 1 base at V and 8 bases at J; junction bases unmatched: 3. CDR3 protein: CSVEVRDRGEKLFF. The CDR3 bases are TGCAGCGTTGAAGTCCGGGACAGGGGGGAAAAACTGTTTTTT.

The chain has TRBV6-4 and TRBJ2-6; maybe TRBD1 (6 bases). CDR3 length equals 18 residues. V was shortened by 6 bases and J by 4 bases, with 22 bases between the two germline ends. The germline CDR1 and CDR2 sequences are MRHNA and SNTAGT. The CDR3 here is CASSLNGDTITGANVLTF. CDR3 DNA sequence: TGTGCCAGCAGCCTAAATGGGGACACTATTACAGGGGCCAACGTCCTGACTTTC.

For the CDR3, the DNA is TGTGCCAGCAGCCAAGCCAGCGGCGGGCAGGGCGGCTCCTACGAGCAGTACTTC. Residues: CASSQASGGQGGSYEQYF. V is TRBV3-1 and J is TRBJ2-7, with D tentatively TRBD1 or TRBD2 (5 bases each). The CDR3 consists of 18 residues. Trimming left V 1 base short and J 0 bases short, with 19 bases between. Germline CDR1 is LGHDT and CDR2 is YNNKEL (reference sequence).

The chain uses TRBV5-1 and TRBJ1-4; 9 positions match TRBD1. With V trimmed by 2 bases and J by 7 bases, 6 bases remained unmatched. CDR3 length: 15 amino acids. Germline CDR1 is SGHRS and CDR2 is YFSETQ. CDR3 protein: CASSFRTGEAEKLFF. CDR3 coding DNA: TGCGCCAGCAGCTTTCGGACAGGGGAGGCTGAAAAACTGTTTTTT.

In its sample, this clonotype was seen many times. This chain uses TRBV20-1 with TRBJ2-7; TRBD1 is a possible D gene (5 bases). The germline V gene has CDR1 DFQATT and CDR2 SNEGSKA (reference sequence). The CDR3 consists of 14 residues. V was pared by 1 base and J by 1 base, with 11 bases between. In DNA form, the CDR3 reads TGCAGTGCTAGAGTGCCAGGGATGTCCTACGAGCAGTACTTC. Protein: CSARVPGMSYEQYF.

V gene TRBV11-3 combines with J gene TRBJ2-1; D is unresolved. In germline, CDR1 is SGHNT, CDR2 YENEEA. This CDR3 contains 12 residues. Trimming pared 3 bases from V and 6 bases from J, leaving 6 bases between. DNA for the CDR3: TGTGCCAGCAGCTTTGACTTCAATGAGCAGTTCTTC. It yields the protein CASSFDFNEQFF.

In this sample, this clonotype turned up a few times. The CDR3 spells CASSLERTWGEKLFF. The CDR3 region has the DNA TGTGCCAGCAGCTTAGAACGCACCTGGGGTGAAAAACTGTTTTTT. The chain carries TRBV11-2 and TRBJ1-4, with unresolved D. V was cut by 0 bases and J by 7 bases, with 12 bases left in between. Germline loops: CDR1 SGHAT, CDR2 FQNNGV. This CDR3 is 15 amino acids long.